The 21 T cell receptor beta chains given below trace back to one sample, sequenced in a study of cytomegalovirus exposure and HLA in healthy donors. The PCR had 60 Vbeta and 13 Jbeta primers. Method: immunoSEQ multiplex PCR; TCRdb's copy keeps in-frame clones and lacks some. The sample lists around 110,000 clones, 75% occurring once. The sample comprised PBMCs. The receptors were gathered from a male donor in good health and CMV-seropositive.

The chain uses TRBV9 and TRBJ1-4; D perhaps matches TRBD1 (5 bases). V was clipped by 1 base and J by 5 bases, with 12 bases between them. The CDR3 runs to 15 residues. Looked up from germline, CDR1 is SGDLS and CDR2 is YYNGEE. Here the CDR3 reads CASSVSRGWNEKLFF. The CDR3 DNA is TGTGCCAGCAGCGTATCCCGGGGGTGGAATGAAAAACTGTTTTTT.

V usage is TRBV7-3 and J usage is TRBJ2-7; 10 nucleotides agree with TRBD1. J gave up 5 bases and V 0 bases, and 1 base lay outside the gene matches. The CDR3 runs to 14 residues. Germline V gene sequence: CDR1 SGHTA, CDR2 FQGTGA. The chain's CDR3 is CASSLTGTGDEQYF. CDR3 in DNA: TGTGCCAGCAGCTTAACGGGGACAGGGGACGAGCAGTACTTC. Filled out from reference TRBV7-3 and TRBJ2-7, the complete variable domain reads GAGVSQTPSNKVTEKGKYVELRCDPISGHTALYWYRQSLGQGPEFLIYFQGTGAADDSGLPNDRFFAVRPEGSVSTLKIQRTERGDSAVYLCASSLTGTGDEQYFGPGTRLTVT.

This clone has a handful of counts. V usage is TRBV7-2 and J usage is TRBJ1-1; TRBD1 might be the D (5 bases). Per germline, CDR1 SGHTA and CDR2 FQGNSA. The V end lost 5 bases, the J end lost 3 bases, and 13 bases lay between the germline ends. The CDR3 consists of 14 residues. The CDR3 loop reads CASSLRPGDTEAFF. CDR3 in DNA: TGTGCCAGCAGCCTGCGTCCGGGGGACACTGAAGCTTTCTTT.

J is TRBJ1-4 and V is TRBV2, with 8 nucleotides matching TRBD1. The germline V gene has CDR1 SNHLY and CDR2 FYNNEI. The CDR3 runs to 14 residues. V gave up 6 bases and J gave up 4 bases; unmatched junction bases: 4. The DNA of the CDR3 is TGTGCCAGCAGAGGGACAGGTGTTAATGAAAAACTGTTTTTT. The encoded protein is CASRGTGVNEKLFF.

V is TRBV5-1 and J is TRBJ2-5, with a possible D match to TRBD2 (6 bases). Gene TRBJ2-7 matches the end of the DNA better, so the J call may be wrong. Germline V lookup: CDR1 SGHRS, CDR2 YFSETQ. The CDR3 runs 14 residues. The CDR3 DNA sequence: TGCGCCAGCAGCTTGTCCGGGAGTGGTTACGAGCAGTACTTC. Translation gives CASSLSGSGYEQYF.

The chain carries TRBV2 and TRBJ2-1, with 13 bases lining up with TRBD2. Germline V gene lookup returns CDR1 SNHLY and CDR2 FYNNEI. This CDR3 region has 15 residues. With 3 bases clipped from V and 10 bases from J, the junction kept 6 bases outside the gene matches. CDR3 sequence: CASSDTSGRAGEQFF. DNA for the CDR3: TGTGCCAGCAGTGACACTAGCGGGAGGGCCGGAGAGCAGTTCTTC.

The CDR3 is CASSYSGTPNTGELFF. The DNA of the CDR3 is TGCGCCAGCAGCTACAGCGGGACACCGAACACCGGGGAGCTGTTTTTT. This chain uses TRBV5-1 with TRBJ2-2; a possible D gene is TRBD2 (7 bases). The CDR3 spans 16 residues. Trimming took 3 bases from V and 0 from J, leaving 12 bases between them. The V gene's germline CDR1 is SGHRS and CDR2 YFSETQ.

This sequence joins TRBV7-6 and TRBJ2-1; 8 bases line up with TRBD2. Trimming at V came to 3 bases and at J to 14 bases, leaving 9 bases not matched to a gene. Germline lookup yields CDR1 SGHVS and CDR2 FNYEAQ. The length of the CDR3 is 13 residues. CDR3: CASSLSRAGVKFF. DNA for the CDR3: TGTGCCAGCAGCTTGAGTAGAGCGGGAGTGAAGTTCTTC.

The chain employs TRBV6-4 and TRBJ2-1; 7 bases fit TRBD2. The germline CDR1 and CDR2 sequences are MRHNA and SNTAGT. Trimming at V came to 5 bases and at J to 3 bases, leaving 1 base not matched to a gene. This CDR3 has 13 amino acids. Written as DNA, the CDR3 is TGTGCCAGCAGTCTAGCGGTCTACAATGAGCAGTTCTTC. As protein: CASSLAVYNEQFF.

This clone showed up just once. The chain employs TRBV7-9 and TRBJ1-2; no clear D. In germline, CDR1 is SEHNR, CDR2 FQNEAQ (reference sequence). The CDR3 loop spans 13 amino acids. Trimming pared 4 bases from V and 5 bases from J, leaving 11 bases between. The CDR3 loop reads CASSSQRPYGYTF. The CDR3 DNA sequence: TGTGCCAGCAGCTCGCAGCGGCCTTATGGCTACACCTTC.

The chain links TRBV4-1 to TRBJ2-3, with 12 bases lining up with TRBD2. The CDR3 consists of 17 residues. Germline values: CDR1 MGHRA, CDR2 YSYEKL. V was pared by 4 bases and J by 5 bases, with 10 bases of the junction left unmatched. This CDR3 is CASSLWTSGVDRDTQYF. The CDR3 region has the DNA TGCGCCAGCAGCCTTTGGACTAGCGGGGTCGACAGAGATACGCAGTATTTT.

This chain's CDR3 is CASSPTPGIHEQYF. CDR3 bases: TGTGCCAGCAGCCCAACCCCAGGGATCCACGAGCAGTACTTC. This sequence joins TRBV7-6 and TRBJ2-7; possibly TRBD1 for D (5 bases). Germline V gene data show CDR1 as SGHVS and CDR2 as FNYEAQ. The CDR3 consists of 14 residues. Trimming stripped 5 bases from V and 5 bases from J, with 16 bases between.

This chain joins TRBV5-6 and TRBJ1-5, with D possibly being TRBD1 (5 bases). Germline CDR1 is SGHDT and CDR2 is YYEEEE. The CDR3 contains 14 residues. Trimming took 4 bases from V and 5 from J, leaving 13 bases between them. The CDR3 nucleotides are TGTGCCAGCAGCCTACAAGGGGTCTATCAGCCCCAGCATTTT. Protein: CASSLQGVYQPQHF.

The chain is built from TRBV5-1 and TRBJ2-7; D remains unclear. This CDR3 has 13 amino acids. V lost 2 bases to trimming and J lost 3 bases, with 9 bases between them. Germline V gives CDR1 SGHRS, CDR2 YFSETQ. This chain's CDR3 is CASSFWANYEQYF. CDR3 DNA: TGCGCCAGCAGCTTCTGGGCTAACTACGAGCAGTACTTC.

The CDR3 DNA reads TGCGCCAGCAGCCAAGATCGGGACAGGGTAAACACTGAAGCTTTCTTT. Translating it yields CASSQDRDRVNTEAFF. The chain combines TRBV4-1 with TRBJ1-1; TRBD1 matches at 9 bases. Trimming cost V 0 bases and J 2 bases; bases outside gene matches: 4. CDR3 length equals 16 residues. Per germline, CDR1 MGHRA and CDR2 YSYEKL.

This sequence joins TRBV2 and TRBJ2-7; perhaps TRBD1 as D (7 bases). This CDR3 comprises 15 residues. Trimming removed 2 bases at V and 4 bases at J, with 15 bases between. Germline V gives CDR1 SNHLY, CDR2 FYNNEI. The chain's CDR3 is CASSEWRGQRYEQYF. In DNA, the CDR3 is TGTGCCAGCAGTGAATGGCGGGGACAGCGATACGAGCAGTACTTC.

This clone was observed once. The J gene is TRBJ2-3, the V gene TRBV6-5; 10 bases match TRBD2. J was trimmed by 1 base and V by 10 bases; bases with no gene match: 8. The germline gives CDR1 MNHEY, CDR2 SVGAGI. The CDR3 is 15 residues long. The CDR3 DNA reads TGTGCCACCTCCGGGACTAGCGATCGCACAGATACGCAGTATTTT. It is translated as CATSGTSDRTDTQYF.

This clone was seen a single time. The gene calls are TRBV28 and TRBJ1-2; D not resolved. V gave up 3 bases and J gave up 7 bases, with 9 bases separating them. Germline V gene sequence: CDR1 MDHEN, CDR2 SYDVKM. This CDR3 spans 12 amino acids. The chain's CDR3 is CASSFSRGGYTF. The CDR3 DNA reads TGTGCCAGCAGTTTTTCTCGGGGTGGCTACACCTTC.

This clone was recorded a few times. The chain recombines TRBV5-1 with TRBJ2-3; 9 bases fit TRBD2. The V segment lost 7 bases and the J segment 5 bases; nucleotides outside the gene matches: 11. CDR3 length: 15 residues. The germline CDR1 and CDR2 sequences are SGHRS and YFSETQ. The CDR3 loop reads CASGTAGGPGDTQYF. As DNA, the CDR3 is TGCGCCAGCGGTACAGCGGGGGGCCCAGGAGATACGCAGTATTTT.

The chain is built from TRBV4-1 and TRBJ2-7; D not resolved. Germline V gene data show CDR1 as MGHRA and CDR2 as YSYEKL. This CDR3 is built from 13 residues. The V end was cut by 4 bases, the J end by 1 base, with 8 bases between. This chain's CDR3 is CASSLPGSYEQYF. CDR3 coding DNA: TGCGCCAGCAGCCTTCCGGGTTCCTACGAGCAGTACTTC.

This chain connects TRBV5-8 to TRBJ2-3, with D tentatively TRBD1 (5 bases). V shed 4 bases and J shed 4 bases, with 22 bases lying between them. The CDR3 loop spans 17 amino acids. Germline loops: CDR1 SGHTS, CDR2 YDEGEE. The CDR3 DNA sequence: TGTGCCAGCAGCAGTCAGGGCCTCACTTGGAGCGCAGATACGCAGTATTTT. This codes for CASSSQGLTWSADTQYF.